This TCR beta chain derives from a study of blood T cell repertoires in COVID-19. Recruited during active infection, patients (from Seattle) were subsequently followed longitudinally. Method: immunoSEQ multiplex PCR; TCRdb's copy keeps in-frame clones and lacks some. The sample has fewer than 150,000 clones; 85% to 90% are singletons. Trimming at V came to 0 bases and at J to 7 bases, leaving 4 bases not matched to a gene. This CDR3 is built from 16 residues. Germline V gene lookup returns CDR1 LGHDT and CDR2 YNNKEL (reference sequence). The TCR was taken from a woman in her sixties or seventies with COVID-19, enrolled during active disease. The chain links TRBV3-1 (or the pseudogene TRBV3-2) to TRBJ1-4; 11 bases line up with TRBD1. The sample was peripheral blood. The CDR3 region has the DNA TGTGCCAGCAGCCAAGATGGACAGGGGGCTAGTGAAAAACTGTTTTTT. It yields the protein CASSQDGQGASEKLFF.